Detailed here is one TCR beta chain. Its antigen remains unidentified. The data derive from a study of cytomegalovirus exposure and HLA in healthy donors. From germline, CDR1 is MDHEN and CDR2 SYDVKM. After removal of 3 bases from V and 7 bases from J, the junction contained 8 bases not matched to a gene. This CDR3 comprises 15 residues. Primers: 60 Vbeta forward and 13 Jbeta reverse. Using immunoSEQ multiplex PCR, the repertoire was profiled, and TCRdb retains in-frame clones only, with some absent. The sample yields about 220,000 clones, less than 85% seen once. Study-wide results and caveats: Cytomegalovirus-associated status was assigned to about 160 TCR beta chains. In vitro data verified three CMV-associated chains as specific for CMV antigens. A missense DCLRE1C variant was associated with V- and J-gene trimming of TCR beta chains in a later analysis, and an independent cohort replicated the association.

The receptor was derived from a man aged 18 to 29 in good health and CMV-seronegative. The sample taken for sequencing was PBMCs. V usage is TRBV28 and J usage is TRBJ2-1; TRBD2 agrees at 8 bases. CDR3 coding DNA: TGTGCCAGCAGTTTTTTGGCGGGGGGCCCAAATGAGCAGTTCTTC. Translation gives CASSFLAGGPNEQFF.